A selection of T cell receptor beta chains follows, all from one sample in a study of beta chain features in type 1 diabetes. The data were produced by immunoSEQ multiplex PCR, yet TCRdb's version contains in-frame clones alone and is incomplete. The sample consists of 280,000 or so clones, about 15% of them appearing once. The specimen sequenced was naive CD4+ T cells from blood. The receptors here all came from a man aged 18 to 30 with type 1 diabetes. Both conserved end residues are part of each CDR3. The D gene is left open where the match is weak. The size of a clone is reported for some rows only, either as once, few or many, or as a class for expanded clones.

v_call,clone_size,j_call,d_call,cdr3_nt,cdr3_aa
TRBV10-3,few,TRBJ2-5,TRBD2,TGTGCCATCTCGCCGGGACTAGCGGGGGGAGAGACCCAGTACTTC,CAISPGLAGGETQYF
TRBV6-1,once,TRBJ1-3,.,TGTGCCAGCAGTGAACTTCGGGGCTCTGGAAACACCATATATTTT,CASSELRGSGNTIYF
TRBV5-1,few,TRBJ2-5,.,TGCGCCAGCAGCTCTCCAGGAGGGGAGACCCAGTACTTC,CASSSPGGETQYF
TRBV27,few,TRBJ2-7,.,TGTGCCAGCAGTTTACAGGGTCCCTACGAGCAGTACTTC,CASSLQGPYEQYF
TRBV2,.,TRBJ2-5,.,TGTGCCAGCAGTATCCTCACTTGGGAGACCCAGTACTTC,CASSILTWETQYF
TRBV5-1,few,TRBJ2-2,TRBD2,TGCGCCAGCAGCTTGGGACTAGCGGGAGTTTATACCGGGGAGCTGTTTTTT,CASSLGLAGVYTGELFF
TRBV7-9,few,TRBJ2-3,.,TGTGCCAGCAGGCCAAGATCTATTTCCACAGATACGCAGTATTTT,CASRPRSISTDTQYF
TRBV28,few,TRBJ2-6,TRBD1,TGTGCCAGCAGGGGATTCAGGGGGAGATTTCCTGGGGCCAACGTCCTGACTTTC,CASRGFRGRFPGANVLTF
TRBV21-1,.,TRBJ2-7,.,TGTGCCACCGTCCGGTCGGGAGAGCAGTACTTC,CATVRSGEQYF
TRBV4-3,.,TRBJ1-2,.,TGCGCCAGCAGCCAAGATCGGGTTGCGCGCTATGGCTACACCTTC,CASSQDRVARYGYTF
TRBV20-1,.,TRBJ1-1,.,TGCAGTGCTAGTTGGCGGGCCGAAGCTTTCTTT,CSASWRAEAFF
TRBV7-2,.,TRBJ2-5,.,TGTGCCAGCAGCCAATACTTGAGAGAGACCCAGTACTTC,CASSQYLRETQYF
TRBV18,.,TRBJ2-3,.,TGTGCCAGCTCACCAAGAACTAGCACAGATACGCAGTATTTT,CASSPRTSTDTQYF
TRBV6-4,few,TRBJ2-5,TRBD1,TGTGCCAGCAGTCGGGACAGCCAAGAGACCCAGTACTTC,CASSRDSQETQYF
TRBV7-2,.,TRBJ2-1,.,TGTGCCAGCAGCTACGACAGGTCTCGGTTTAATGAGCAGTTCTTC,CASSYDRSRFNEQFF
TRBV5-4,.,TRBJ2-1,TRBD1,TGTGCCAGCAGCTTGACAGGGGGCCGCCCCAATGAGCAGTTCTTC,CASSLTGGRPNEQFF
TRBV7-2,few,TRBJ1-5,.,TGTGCCAGCAGCCCAGACAGTGGCAATCAGCCCCAGCATTTT,CASSPDSGNQPQHF
TRBV9,few,TRBJ1-1,.,TGTGCCAGCAGCGCCACTCCGAACACTGAAGCTTTCTTT,CASSATPNTEAFF
TRBV5-4,.,TRBJ2-3,.,TGTGCCAGCAGCTTCGATACTTCCATCACAGATACGCAGTATTTT,CASSFDTSITDTQYF
TRBV2,few,TRBJ2-4,.,TGTGCCTTACAACAGGAGATCAAAAACATTCAGTACTTC,CALQQEIKNIQYF
TRBV4-3,few,TRBJ1-3,TRBD1,TGCGCCAGCAGCCAAGAAACAGGGGGCCCTGGAAACACCATATATTTT,CASSQETGGPGNTIYF
TRBV28,few,TRBJ2-7,.,TGTGCCAGCAGTTTTAGGAGGGGCTCTGGTTACTTC,CASSFRRGSGYF
TRBV5-1,once,TRBJ2-7,TRBD1,TGCGCCAGCAGCTGGGGGTCGACAGGGGCAGGCTACGAGCAGTACTTC,CASSWGSTGAGYEQYF
TRBV6-5,few,TRBJ2-7,TRBD1,TGTGCCAGCCGGTCCTTCGGGACAGTCTCCTACGAGCAGTACTTC,CASRSFGTVSYEQYF
TRBV7-9,few,TRBJ1-1,.,TGTGCCAGCAGCTCACAGGGAAACACTGAAGCTTTCTTT,CASSSQGNTEAFF
TRBV11-2,.,TRBJ2-7,TRBD2,TGTGCCAGCAGCTCCTTATCGGGGGGGGCCCACGAGCAGTACTTC,CASSSLSGGAHEQYF
TRBV7-9,few,TRBJ2-1,.,TGTGCCAGCAGCCCGCCGGGGGGCTACTCCTACAATGAGCAGTTCTTC,CASSPPGGYSYNEQFF
TRBV5-1,few,TRBJ2-7,TRBD1,TGCGCCAGCAGCTTAGACAGGGAATACGAGCAGTACTTC,CASSLDREYEQYF
TRBV30,.,TRBJ2-5,TRBD2,TGTGCCTGGAGCATCTGGGTAGCGGGAAAGACCCAGTACTTC,CAWSIWVAGKTQYF
TRBV29-1,few,TRBJ2-7,TRBD2,TGCAGCGTAGTTGTAGCGGGAGCTTACGAGCAGTACTTC,CSVVVAGAYEQYF
TRBV6-5,.,TRBJ1-5,.,TGTGCCAGTGGGCTTAACAATCAGCCCCAGCATTTT,CASGLNNQPQHF
TRBV19,.,TRBJ2-3,.,TGTGCCAGTAGTAAACTGATGGATACGCAGTATTTT,CASSKLMDTQYF
TRBV5-1,.,TRBJ2-3,.,TGCGCCAGCATGTGGGGGCTTTCCACAGATACGCAGTATTTT,CASMWGLSTDTQYF
TRBV7-9,few,TRBJ1-1,TRBD1,TGTGCCAGCAGCCAACAGGGGCAAATCGATCCCTTTGCCCCTGAAGCTTTCTTT,CASSQQGQIDPFAPEAFF
TRBV2,.,TRBJ1-1,.,TGTGCCAGCCTATTAGGGAGTTGGGGGGAGAACACTGAAGCTTTCTTT,CASLLGSWGENTEAFF
TRBV19,few,TRBJ1-2,.,TGTGCCAGTGAGCTGGCTAACTATGGCTACACCTTC,CASELANYGYTF
TRBV9,few,TRBJ2-1,.,TGTGCCAGCAGCGCTCCCTGGGACTCCCTAATGGGGTACAATGAGCAGTTCTTC,CASSAPWDSLMGYNEQFF
TRBV11-2,few,TRBJ2-3,.,TGTGCCAGCAGCATCCCGACTTCGGGAGAGTTAGATACGCAGTATTTT,CASSIPTSGELDTQYF
TRBV6-1,few,TRBJ2-7,TRBD1,TGTGCCAGCAGAAGACAGGGGTGGGAGCAGTACTTC,CASRRQGWEQYF
TRBV5-1,.,TRBJ2-1,.,TGCGCCAGCAGCTTGGGGGTAGGGGAAAGCCGTGAGCAGTTCTTC,CASSLGVGESREQFF
TRBV10-3,.,TRBJ2-3,.,TGTGCCATCAGTGAGATACAGGTCGGAGATACGCAGTATTTT,CAISEIQVGDTQYF
TRBV5-1,few,TRBJ2-3,.,TGCGCCAGCAGCTTGGACAGGGACACAGATACGCAGTATTTT,CASSLDRDTDTQYF
TRBV11-2,.,TRBJ1-2,TRBD1,TGTGCCAGCAGCCCCCGGACAGGGCGGGCGGGTGGCTACACCTTC,CASSPRTGRAGGYTF
TRBV6-6,few,TRBJ2-1,.,TGTGCCAGCAGTTACTCGATAACGGGGATTGAGCAGTTCTTC,CASSYSITGIEQFF
TRBV30,few,TRBJ1-1,TRBD1,TGTGCCTGGAGCGACAGGGGAATTTCTGAAGCTTTCTTT,CAWSDRGISEAFF